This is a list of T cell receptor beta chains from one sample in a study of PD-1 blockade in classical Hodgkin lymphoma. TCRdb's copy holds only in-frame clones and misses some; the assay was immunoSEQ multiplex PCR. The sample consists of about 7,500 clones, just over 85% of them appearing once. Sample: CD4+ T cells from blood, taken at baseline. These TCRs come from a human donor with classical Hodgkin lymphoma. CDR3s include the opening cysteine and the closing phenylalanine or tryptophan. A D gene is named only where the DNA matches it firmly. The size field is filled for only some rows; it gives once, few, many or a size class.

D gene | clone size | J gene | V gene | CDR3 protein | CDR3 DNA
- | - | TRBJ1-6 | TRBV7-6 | CASSLSYSPLHF | TGTGCCAGCAGCTTAAGTTATTCACCCCTCCACTTT
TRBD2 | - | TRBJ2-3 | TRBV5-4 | CASSFGLAGNTDTQYF | TGTGCCAGCAGCTTTGGACTAGCGGGAAACACAGATACGCAGTATTTT
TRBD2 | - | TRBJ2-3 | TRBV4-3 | CASSQDLTSGGEDTQYF | TGCGCCAGCAGCCAAGATCTCACTAGCGGGGGAGAAGATACGCAGTATTTT
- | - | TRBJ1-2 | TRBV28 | CASSRESVGGYTF | TGTGCCAGCTCCCGGGAAAGTGTAGGTGGCTACACCTTC
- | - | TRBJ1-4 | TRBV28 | CASSSEQQGEKLFF | TGTGCCAGCAGTTCCGAACAACAGGGTGAAAAACTGTTTTTT
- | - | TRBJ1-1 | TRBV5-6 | CASSFNRGEAGSTEAFF | TGTGCCAGCAGCTTCAATAGGGGCGAAGCGGGAAGTACTGAAGCTTTCTTT
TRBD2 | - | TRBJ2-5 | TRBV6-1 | CASRETSGSWETQYF | TGTGCCAGCAGAGAGACTAGCGGGAGTTGGGAGACCCAGTACTTC
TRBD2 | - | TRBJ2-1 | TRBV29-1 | CSVEGLAGEIRREQFF | TGCAGCGTTGAAGGGCTAGCGGGAGAAATTCGGCGCGAGCAGTTCTTC
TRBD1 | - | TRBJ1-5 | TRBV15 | CATSRDMGTAFRNQPQHF | TGTGCCACCAGCAGAGATATGGGGACAGCATTTCGCAATCAGCCCCAGCATTTT
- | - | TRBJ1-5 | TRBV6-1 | CASSETWRWSNQPQHF | TGTGCCAGCAGTGAAACCTGGAGGTGGAGCAATCAGCCCCAGCATTTT
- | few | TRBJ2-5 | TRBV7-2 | CASTPPSAAQYF | TGTGCCAGCACCCCTCCCTCCGCGGCCCAGTACTTC
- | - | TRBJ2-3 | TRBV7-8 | CASSPRVGTSTDTQYF | TGTGCCAGCAGCCCAAGGGTAGGAACTAGCACAGATACGCAGTATTTT
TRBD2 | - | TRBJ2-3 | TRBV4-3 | CASSQGGGNTDTQYF | TGCGCCAGCAGCCAAGGCGGGGGGAACACAGATACGCAGTATTTT
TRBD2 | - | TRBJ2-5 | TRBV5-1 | CASSRWGGEETQYF | TGCGCCAGCAGCAGGTGGGGGGGAGAAGAGACCCAGTACTTC
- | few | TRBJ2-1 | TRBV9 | CASSVVGGDNEQFF | TGTGCCAGCAGTGTTGTGGGGGGAGACAATGAGCAGTTCTTC
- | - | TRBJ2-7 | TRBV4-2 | CASSQGGTAGAMVRQYF | TGTGCCAGCAGCCAAGGAGGGACAGCGGGAGCTATGGTACGGCAGTACTTC
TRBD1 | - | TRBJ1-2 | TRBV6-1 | CASTPRGHYGYTF | TGTGCCAGCACTCCCAGGGGGCACTATGGCTACACCTTC
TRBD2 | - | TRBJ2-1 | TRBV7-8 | CASSPRLAGGHNEQFF | TGTGCCAGCAGCCCCAGACTAGCGGGAGGGCACAATGAGCAGTTCTTC
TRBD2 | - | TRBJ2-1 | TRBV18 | CASSSGTSGGFEQFF | TGTGCCAGCTCATCCGGGACTAGCGGGGGGTTTGAGCAGTTCTTC
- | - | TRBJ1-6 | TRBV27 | CASSFYNSPLHF | TGTGCCAGCAGTTTCTATAATTCACCCCTCCACTTT
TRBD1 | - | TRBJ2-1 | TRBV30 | CAWSTGQGSSYNEQFF | TGTGCCTGGAGTACGGGACAGGGGAGCTCCTACAATGAGCAGTTCTTC
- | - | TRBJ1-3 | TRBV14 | CASSQTQGSGNTIYF | TGTGCCAGCAGCCAAACCCAGGGTTCCGGAAACACCATATATTTT
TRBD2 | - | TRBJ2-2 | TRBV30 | CAWPSGTSGRKGGELFF | TGTGCCTGGCCCTCCGGGACTAGCGGGAGGAAAGGCGGGGAGCTGTTTTTT
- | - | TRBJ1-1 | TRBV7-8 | CASSQGLGEAFF | TGTGCCAGCAGCCAGGGTCTCGGTGAAGCTTTCTTT
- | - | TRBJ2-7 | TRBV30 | CAWSQKGTYEQYF | TGTGCCTGGAGTCAAAAGGGGACCTACGAGCAGTACTTC
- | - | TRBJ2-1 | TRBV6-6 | CASSPSLYNEQFF | TGTGCCAGCAGTCCCAGCCTTTACAATGAGCAGTTCTTC